This TCR beta chain was identified in a study of OX40 agonist ivuxolimab in advanced cancers. Study at large: Partial responses were recorded for three patients, including one with hepatocellular carcinoma and two with cutaneous melanoma.

The V gene's germline CDR1 is LNHDA and CDR2 SQIVND (reference sequence). The J segment lost 2 bases and the V segment lost 4 bases, leaving 10 bases of the junction unmatched. The CDR3 loop spans 18 amino acids. Profiling relied on immunoSEQ multiplex PCR, and the TCRdb table lists in-frame clones only, not all of them. This sample carries some 82,000 clones, 94% of them seen once, and the ten largest clones take approximately 10%. Autoimmune disease history or systemic immunosuppression barred patients. Comments on this clone: The antigen is not known.

Study-level findings and limits: Expanded clones tended on average to be more numerous among CD8+ T cells than CD4+. CD4+ and CD8+ blood T cells expanded clonally by week 6 at 0.1 to 3.0 mg/kg.

The chain uses TRBV19 and TRBJ2-3, with 12 bases fitting TRBD2. The receptor was derived from an adult with an advanced solid tumor such as melanoma, head and neck, liver or kidney cancer. The input for sequencing was CD4+ or CD8+ T cells sorted from blood, taken in a trial of the OX40 agonist ivuxolimab. CDR3 bases: TGTGCCAGTAGTACTCCTAGCGGGAGGGCCGAACACACAGATACGCAGTATTTT. As protein: CASSTPSGRAEHTDTQYF.